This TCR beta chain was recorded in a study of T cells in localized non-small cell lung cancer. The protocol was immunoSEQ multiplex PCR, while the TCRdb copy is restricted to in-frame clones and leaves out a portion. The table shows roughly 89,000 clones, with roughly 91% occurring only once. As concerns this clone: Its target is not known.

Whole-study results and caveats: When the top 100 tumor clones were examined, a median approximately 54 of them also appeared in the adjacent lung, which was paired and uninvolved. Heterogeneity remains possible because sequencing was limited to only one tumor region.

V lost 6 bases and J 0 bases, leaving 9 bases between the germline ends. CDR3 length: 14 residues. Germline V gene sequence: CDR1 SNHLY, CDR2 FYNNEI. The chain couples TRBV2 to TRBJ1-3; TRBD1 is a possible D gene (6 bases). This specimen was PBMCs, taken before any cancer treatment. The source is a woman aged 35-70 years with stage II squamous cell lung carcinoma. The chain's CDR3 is CASSRDNSGNTIYF. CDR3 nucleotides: TGTGCCAGCAGCCGGGACAACTCTGGAAACACCATATATTTT.